These 12 T cell receptor beta chains share one sample of origin, sequenced in a study of CXCR3-negative and CXCR3-positive naive CD8 T cells. 5' RACE with UMI labels generated the TRB cDNA libraries. Following a re-call of the 5' RACE reads, TCRdb has one entry per CDR3 protein and lacks DNA. The sample table includes 5,000 to 6,500 distinct CDR3 sequences. Findings of the study overall: Naive cells positive for CXCR3 carried more hydrophobic TRB CDR3s than CXCR3-negative ones.

For these TCRs, the target antigens are not known. Sequenced material: naive CXCR3+ CD8+ T cells from blood. Subset here: CD45RO-CCR7+CD27+CD95- naive CD8+ T cells expressing CXCR3 (TNR3+). The receptors were sampled from a human donor in good health. Some clones in this sample may be carry-over from other donors' samples.

This sequence joins TRBV5-1 and TRBJ1-1. Germline assignment: CDR1 SGHRS and CDR2 YFSETQ. The CDR3 extends over 13 amino acids. CDR3 sequence reads: CASSFMDEAEAFF.

By frequency, this clonotype is medium-sized. The CDR3 sequence: CSASPLSRGIQETQYF. J is TRBJ2-5 and V is TRBV20-1; checking the TCRdb D call of TRBD1 is not possible without DNA. CDR3 length equals 16 residues. The V gene's germline CDR1 is DFQATT and CDR2 SNEGSKA (reference sequence).

This clonotype is identified as medium-sized from frequency. The chain combines TRBV11-2 with TRBJ2-1. This CDR3 is 16 amino acids long. CDR1 is SGHAT, CDR2 FQNNGV, per germline. The CDR3 loop is CASSYSSFYSYNEQFF.

According to its frequency, this clonotype is medium-sized (0.01 to 0.1%). The chain carries TRBV29-1 and TRBJ2-7; TCRdb proposes TRBD1, but this gene call is untestable without DNA. The germline V gene encodes CDR1 SQVTM and CDR2 ANQGSEA. CDR3 length: 14 residues. This chain's CDR3 is CSVRTGGYSYEQYF.

This clonotype is identified as medium-sized from frequency. The chain couples TRBV20-1 to TRBJ1-2. This CDR3 region has 11 residues. Germline V gene data show CDR1 as DFQATT and CDR2 as SNEGSKA (reference sequence). This CDR3 is CSARNNYGYTF.

The chain is built from TRBV6-5 and TRBJ2-2. CDR3 length equals 14 residues. Germline lookup yields CDR1 MNHEY and CDR2 SVGAGI. CDR3: CASSYRQQAGELFF.

The chain has TRBV28 and TRBJ2-7. The CDR3 is 14 residues long. Germline loops: CDR1 MDHEN, CDR2 SYDVKM. The CDR3 sequence: CASSFAPYPYEQYF.

The rearrangement uses TRBV6-5 and TRBJ2-5; TCRdb lists TRBD1, though no DNA is available to test this call. Germline V lookup: CDR1 MNHEY, CDR2 SVGAGI. The CDR3 consists of 17 residues. The CDR3 loop is CASSYSETRGYQETQYF.

The rearrangement joins TRBV6-5 to TRBJ1-1; no DNA is available, so the TRBD1 call from TCRdb remains unchecked. Germline values: CDR1 MNHEY, CDR2 SVGAGI. This CDR3 comprises 15 residues. The chain's CDR3 is CASSYSQGQNTEAFF.

The CDR3 loop is CASSLVQGMDTEAFF. This sequence joins TRBV7-9 and TRBJ1-1; TCRdb reports TRBD1, a call that lacks DNA to check it against. The CDR3 consists of 15 residues. The germline gives CDR1 SEHNR, CDR2 FQNEAQ (reference sequence).

The V call is TRBV28, the J call TRBJ2-1; TCRdb's D call, TRBD2, is unchecked because there is no DNA. Germline V lookup: CDR1 MDHEN, CDR2 SYDVKM. The CDR3 consists of 16 residues. CDR3: CASSVPGLAGVYEQFF.

This chain uses TRBV19 with TRBJ2-1; TCRdb gives TRBD1 as the D gene, but with no DNA this cannot be confirmed. This CDR3 spans 16 amino acids. Germline V lookup: CDR1 LNHDA, CDR2 SQIVND (reference sequence). The CDR3 here is CASMGLDRGSYNEQFF. Full variable domain (missing parts from reference TRBV19 and TRBJ2-1): DGGITQSPKYLFRKEGQNVTLSCEQNLNHDAMYWYRQDPGQGLRLIYYSQIVNDFQKGDIAEGYSVSREKKESFPLTVTSAQKNPTAFYLCASMGLDRGSYNEQFFGPGTRLTVL.